This TCR beta chain was identified during a study of memory CD8 T cells in hepatitis C reinfection. Study in general: Chronic HCV followed reinfection in a couple of donors who cleared primary infection. HCV reinfection: RNA-positive following two negative tests at least 60 days apart.

Time point: peak reinfection, 3 to 8 weeks after reinfection detection. Sorted cells were sequenced directly ex vivo without any in vitro expansion. Total naive CD8 T cells were sorted as viable CD3+ CD8+ CD45RO- cells from a couple of donors. CDR1 and CDR2 (germline): MRHNA, SNTAGT. Losses at the gene ends were 7 bases for V and 0 bases for J; bases not matched to a gene: 6. This CDR3 contains 16 residues. This clone was counted a single time. What it recognizes is unknown. Assay used: immunoSEQ multiplex PCR; TCRdb lists only in-frame clones, some missing. The profile covers about 45,000 clones, with roughly 88% appearing a single time and approximately 1.2% taken by the ten largest. General observations from the study: Conclusions on public clonotypes and secondary clearance were not definitive with five donors.

This chain connects TRBV6-4 to TRBJ2-1; 10 bases align to TRBD2. The sample comprised naive CD8+ T cells sorted from blood. The sequence was obtained from a man aged 18 to 30 with hepatitis C virus infection. CDR3 coding DNA: TGTGCCAGCAACTCTAGCGGGAGAGGCTCCTACAATGAGCAGTTCTTC. This gives the protein CASNSSGRGSYNEQFF.